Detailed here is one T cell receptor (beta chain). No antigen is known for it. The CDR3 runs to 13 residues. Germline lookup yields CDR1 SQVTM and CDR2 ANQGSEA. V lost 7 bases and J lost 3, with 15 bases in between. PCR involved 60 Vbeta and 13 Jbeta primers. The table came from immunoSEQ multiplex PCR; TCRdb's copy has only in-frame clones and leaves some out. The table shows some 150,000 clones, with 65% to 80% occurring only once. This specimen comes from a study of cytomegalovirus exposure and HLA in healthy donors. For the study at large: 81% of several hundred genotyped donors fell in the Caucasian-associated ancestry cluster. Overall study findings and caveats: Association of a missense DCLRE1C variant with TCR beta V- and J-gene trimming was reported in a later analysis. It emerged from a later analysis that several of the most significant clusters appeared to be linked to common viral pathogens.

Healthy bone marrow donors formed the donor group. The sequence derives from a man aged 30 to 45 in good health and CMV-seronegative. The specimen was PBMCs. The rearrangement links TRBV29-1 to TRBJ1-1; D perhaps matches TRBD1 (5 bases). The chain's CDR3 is CSARTGGDTEAFF. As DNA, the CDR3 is TGCAGCGCCCGGACGGGGGGGGACACTGAAGCTTTCTTT.